The 20 T cell receptor beta chains below were found in one sample sequenced in a study of Ad26.COV2.S vaccination and SARS-CoV-2 variants (dated by TCRdb to the early 2020s). The treatment or condition label, as the study defines it: some 20 received Ad26.COV2.S at low or high dose, single or two shots; 5 received placebo; per-sample allocation not given. For vaccine and placebo recipients, the sequenced repertoires came from samples collected on day 63 after the first injection. Libraries were prepared through the immunoSEQ multiplex PCR assay. TCRdb took this table from immuneACCESS and kept in-frame rearrangements with V and J called. Such tables lack part of the clones; where checked against another copy, unresolved V genes explain under half of the gap, and the rest is unexplained. This sample gives approximately 350,000 clones in total; 83% of them show up just once. The ten largest clones capture approximately 7.8% of the sample.

This specimen was peripheral blood, taken in a trial of Ad26.COV2.S vaccine versus placebo. The receptors stem from a person between 18 and 59 years old who received the Ad26.COV2.S COVID-19 vaccine or a placebo.

This CDR3 reads CASSLGGKVNTEAFF. In nucleotides, the CDR3 is TGTGCCAGCAGCTTAGGGGGTAAGGTTAACACTGAAGCTTTCTTT. This chain connects TRBV7-2 to TRBJ1-1; D call uncertain. V lost 1 base, J lost 2 bases, and 11 bases lay in between. The CDR3 is 15 residues long. Germline CDR1 and CDR2: SGHTA and FQGNSA.

Here the CDR3 reads CASSFGDFGYTF. CDR3 nucleotides: TGTGCCAGCAGCTTCGGGGATTTTGGCTACACCTTC. The chain links TRBV7-8 to TRBJ1-2, with D hard to call. The V gene lost 3 bases and the J gene lost 7 bases, with 9 bases spanning the gap. Per germline, CDR1 SGHVS and CDR2 FQNEAQ. The CDR3 is made up of 12 amino acids. Full variable domain (outside the CDR3, taken from reference TRBV7-8 and TRBJ1-2): GAGVSQSPRYKVAKRGQDVALRCDPISGHVSLFWYQQALGQGPEFLTYFQNEAQLDKSGLPSDRFFAERPEGSVSTLKIQRTQQEDSAVYLCASSFGDFGYTFGSGTRLTVV.

Points on this clone: A junction boundary mismatches the germline segment, possibly from a read error. The chain is built from TRBV11-3 and TRBJ2-5; no firm D call. This CDR3 contains 13 residues. Germline V gene sequence: CDR1 SGHNT, CDR2 YENEEA. The CDR3 loop is CASSLDSQETQYF. The CDR3 DNA is TGTGCCAGCAGCCTAGACTCGCAAGAGACCCAGTACTTC.

The chain joins TRBV6-5 to TRBJ2-3; 11 positions agree with TRBD2. With V trimmed by 5 bases and J by 9 bases, 10 bases remained unmatched. Per the germline V gene, CDR1 is MNHEY and CDR2 is SVGAGI. This CDR3 spans 15 amino acids. The CDR3 spells CASSPRLAGRDTQYF. Here the CDR3 DNA reads TGTGCCAGCAGTCCCCGACTAGCGGGGCGGGACACGCAGTATTTT.

V gene TRBV2 combines with J gene TRBJ1-2; the D is unclear. CDR3 length: 11 amino acids. Germline loops: CDR1 SNHLY, CDR2 FYNNEI. The germline V and J ends were trimmed by 11 bases and 9 bases, with 16 bases remaining between them. The CDR3 region is CAYISRPRYTF. Written as DNA, the CDR3 is TGTGCCTACATTTCCCGCCCCCGCTACACCTTC. The variable domain in full, completed from reference TRBV2 and TRBJ1-2, reads EPEVTQTPSHQVTQMGQEVILRCVPISNHLYFYWYRQILGQKVEFLVSFYNNEISEKSEIFDDQFSVERPDGSNFTLKIRSTKLEDSAMYFCAYISRPRYTFGSGTRLTVV.

J is TRBJ2-3 and V is TRBV7-9; D might be TRBD1 (6 bases). Germline V gene lookup returns CDR1 SEHNR and CDR2 FQNEAQ (reference sequence). Trimming removed 8 bases at V and 0 bases at J, with 12 bases between. The length of the CDR3 is 14 residues. CDR3 residues: CASGGGTSTDTQYF. In DNA, the CDR3 is TGTGCCAGCGGGGGCGGTACTAGCACAGATACGCAGTATTTT.

The table lists this clone with a few counts. CDR3 sequence reads: CASTPRGDRTNEKLFF. Here the CDR3 DNA reads TGTGCCAGTACCCCAAGGGGAGACAGAACTAATGAAAAACTGTTTTTT. The rearrangement uses TRBV19 and TRBJ1-4; weak D call: TRBD1 (5 bases). Deletions cut 7 bases from V and 1 base from J, with 16 bases between. CDR3 length: 16 residues. The germline V gene encodes CDR1 LNHDA and CDR2 SQIVND (reference sequence).

V gene TRBV11-2 combines with J gene TRBJ2-3; D not resolved. The length of the CDR3 is 15 residues. The V gene's germline CDR1 is SGHAT and CDR2 FQNNGV. V was pared by 3 bases and J by 2 bases, with 12 bases between. CDR3 bases: TGTGCCAGCAGCTTCCTGTCTAGTCTCACAGATACGCAGTATTTT. As protein: CASSFLSSLTDTQYF.

The rearrangement links TRBV4-2 to TRBJ1-5; D may be TRBD1 (6 bases). CDR1 is LGHNA and CDR2 is YNFKEQ in the germline V gene. There are 17 residues in the CDR3. Trimming removed 0 bases from V and 3 bases from J, with 15 bases in between. The CDR3: CASSQDGGQGINQPQHF. CDR3 bases: TGTGCCAGCAGCCAAGATGGGGGCCAGGGGATCAATCAGCCCCAGCATTTT.

The rearrangement joins TRBV19 to TRBJ1-2; 8 bases map to TRBD1. Germline values: CDR1 LNHDA, CDR2 SQIVND (reference sequence). The CDR3 runs to 13 residues. V shed 3 bases and J 4 bases; nucleotides not matched to a gene: 1. CDR3 residues: CASSMTGAYGYTF. The DNA for the CDR3 is TGTGCCAGTAGTATGACAGGGGCCTATGGCTACACCTTC. Together with reference TRBV19 and TRBJ1-2, the CDR3 gives the full variable domain: DGGITQSPKYLFRKEGQNVTLSCEQNLNHDAMYWYRQDPGQGLRLIYYSQIVNDFQKGDIAEGYSVSREKKESFPLTVTSAQKNPTAFYLCASSMTGAYGYTFGSGTRLTVV.

The V call is TRBV10-3, the J call TRBJ2-2; TRBD2 matches at 11 bases. Per the germline V gene, CDR1 is ENHRY and CDR2 is SYGVKD. The CDR3 spans 19 residues. The trim removed 0 bases at V and 5 bases at J, leaving 11 bases unmatched. CDR3 loop: CAISESVAFPSGGTGELFF. CDR3 DNA: TGTGCCATCAGTGAGTCGGTGGCCTTCCCTAGCGGGGGGACCGGGGAGCTGTTTTTT.

The V and J genes are TRBV19 and TRBJ2-6, with 11 bases fitting TRBD1. Germline CDR1 is LNHDA and CDR2 is SQIVND (reference sequence). The CDR3 contains 19 residues. V gave up 5 bases and J gave up 1 base; unmatched junction bases: 10. CDR3 loop: CASSPLGTGGMSGANVLTF. CDR3 nucleotide sequence: TGTGCCAGTAGTCCTCTGGGGACAGGGGGTATGTCTGGGGCCAACGTCCTGACTTTC. The entire variable domain, with the rest obtained from reference TRBV19 and TRBJ2-6, is as follows: DGGITQSPKYLFRKEGQNVTLSCEQNLNHDAMYWYRQDPGQGLRLIYYSQIVNDFQKGDIAEGYSVSREKKESFPLTVTSAQKNPTAFYLCASSPLGTGGMSGANVLTFGAGSRLTVL.

The CDR3 here is CATSTGWGTEAFF. CDR3 nucleotides: TGTGCCACATCGACAGGGTGGGGCACTGAAGCTTTCTTT. The chain recombines TRBV19 with TRBJ1-1; 7 bases map to TRBD1. Germline V lookup: CDR1 LNHDA, CDR2 SQIVND (reference sequence). Trimming cost V 10 bases and J 4 bases; bases outside gene matches: 9. This CDR3 comprises 13 residues.

This sequence joins TRBV2 and TRBJ1-5; D may be TRBD1 (5 bases). Trimming removed 7 bases from V and 3 bases from J, with 10 bases in between. This CDR3 contains 13 residues. The germline V gene has CDR1 SNHLY and CDR2 FYNNEI. The CDR3 loop reads CASMGQPNQPQHF. The CDR3 coding sequence is TGTGCCAGCATGGGGCAGCCCAATCAGCCCCAGCATTTT.

The J gene is TRBJ1-4, the V gene TRBV15; D possibly corresponds to TRBD1 (5 bases). CDR1 is LNHNV and CDR2 is YYDKDF in the germline V gene (reference sequence). The V end was cut by 4 bases, the J end by 4 bases, with 16 bases between. CDR3 length equals 16 residues. CDR3 coding DNA: TGTGCCACCAGCAAAATTTCAGGGAAGGTTAATGAAAAACTGTTTTTT. Translating it yields CATSKISGKVNEKLFF.

CDR3: CASSLREGRAEAFF. The CDR3 DNA reads TGTGCCAGCAGCTTACGGGAGGGGAGGGCTGAAGCTTTCTTT. This chain uses TRBV7-8 with TRBJ1-1, with TRBD1 as a possible D gene (5 bases). The CDR3 spans 14 residues. Germline CDR1 SGHVS, CDR2 FQNEAQ. V lost 2 bases, J lost 6 bases, and 13 bases lay in between.

This chain connects TRBV9 to TRBJ2-1, with TRBD2 as a possible D gene (6 bases). Trimming cost V 4 bases and J 3 bases, with 14 bases left between them. Germline assignment: CDR1 SGDLS and CDR2 YYNGEE. The CDR3 covers 15 residues. The CDR3 loop reads CASSSRDSNYNEQFF. CDR3 sequence (DNA): TGTGCCAGCAGCTCCCGGGACTCTAACTACAATGAGCAGTTCTTC.

This rearrangement joins TRBV4-2 to TRBJ2-7; D not resolved. Germline-derived CDR1 and CDR2 are LGHNA and YNFKEQ. The CDR3 is made up of 14 amino acids. Trimming took off 0 bases at V and 7 bases at J, with 13 bases between the two ends. The CDR3 DNA follows: TGTGCCAGCAGCCAAGATTCCCGCACTCGGGAGCAGTACTTC. Translated: CASSQDSRTREQYF.

The J gene is TRBJ1-5, the V gene TRBV7-2, with 8 positions matching TRBD1. Per the germline V gene, CDR1 is SGHTA and CDR2 is FQGNSA. This CDR3 is built from 16 residues. V dropped 4 bases and J dropped 4; count of bases not matched to a gene: 9. CDR3 sequence: CASSYSGTGKNQPQHF. Written as DNA, the CDR3 is TGTGCCAGCAGCTATTCCGGGACAGGAAAAAATCAGCCCCAGCATTTT.

Here the CDR3 reads CASSYGLSNQPQHF. CDR3 sequence (DNA): TGTGCCAGCAGTTATGGACTAAGCAATCAGCCCCAGCATTTT. The chain uses TRBV6-2 or TRBV6-3 and TRBJ1-5; D gene ambiguous. Germline CDR1 MNHEY, CDR2 SVGEGT. Trimming pared 3 bases from V and 1 base from J, leaving 7 bases between. The CDR3 consists of 14 residues.